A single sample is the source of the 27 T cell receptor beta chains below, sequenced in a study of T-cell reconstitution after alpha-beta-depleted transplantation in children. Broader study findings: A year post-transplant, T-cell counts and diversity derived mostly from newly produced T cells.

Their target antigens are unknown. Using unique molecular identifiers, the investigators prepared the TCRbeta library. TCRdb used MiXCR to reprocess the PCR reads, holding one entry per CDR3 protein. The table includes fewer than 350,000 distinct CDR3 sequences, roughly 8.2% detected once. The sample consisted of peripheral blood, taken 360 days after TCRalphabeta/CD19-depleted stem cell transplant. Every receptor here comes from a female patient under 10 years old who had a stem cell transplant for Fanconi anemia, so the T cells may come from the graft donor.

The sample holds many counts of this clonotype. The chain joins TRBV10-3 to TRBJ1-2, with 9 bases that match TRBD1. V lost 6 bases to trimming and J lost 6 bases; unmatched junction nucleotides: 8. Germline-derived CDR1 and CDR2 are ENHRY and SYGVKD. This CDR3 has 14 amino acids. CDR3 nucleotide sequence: TGTGCCATCAGCCGGGACAGGGTTCTCGATGGCTACACCTTC. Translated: CAISRDRVLDGYTF.

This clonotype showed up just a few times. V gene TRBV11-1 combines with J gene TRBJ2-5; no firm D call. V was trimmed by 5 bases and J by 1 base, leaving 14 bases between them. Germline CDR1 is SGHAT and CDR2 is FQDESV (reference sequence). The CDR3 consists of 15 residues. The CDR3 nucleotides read TGTGCCAGCAGCCAAACGTTCCAGGTCCAAGAGACCCAGTACTTC. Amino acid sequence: CASSQTFQVQETQYF.

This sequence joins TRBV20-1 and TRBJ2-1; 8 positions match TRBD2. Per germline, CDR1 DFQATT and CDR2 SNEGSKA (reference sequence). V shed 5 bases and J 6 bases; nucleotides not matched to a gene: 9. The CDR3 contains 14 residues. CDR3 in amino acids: CSALGLGPVNEQFF. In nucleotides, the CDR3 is TGCAGTGCTCTGGGACTAGGTCCCGTCAATGAGCAGTTCTTC.

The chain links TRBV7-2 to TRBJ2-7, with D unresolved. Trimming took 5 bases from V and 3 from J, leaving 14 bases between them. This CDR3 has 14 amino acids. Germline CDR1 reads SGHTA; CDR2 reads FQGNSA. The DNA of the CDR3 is TGTGCCAGCAGCGTTAGCCAGGAGTACTACGAGCAGTACTTC. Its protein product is CASSVSQEYYEQYF.

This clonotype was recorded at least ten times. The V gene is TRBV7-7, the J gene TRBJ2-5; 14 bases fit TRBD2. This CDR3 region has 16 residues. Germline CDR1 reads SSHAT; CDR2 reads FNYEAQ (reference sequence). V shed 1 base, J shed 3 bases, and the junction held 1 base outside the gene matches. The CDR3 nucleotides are TGTGCCAGCAGCTTAGGGGGACTAGCGGGAGAAGAGACCCAGTACTTC. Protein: CASSLGGLAGEETQYF.

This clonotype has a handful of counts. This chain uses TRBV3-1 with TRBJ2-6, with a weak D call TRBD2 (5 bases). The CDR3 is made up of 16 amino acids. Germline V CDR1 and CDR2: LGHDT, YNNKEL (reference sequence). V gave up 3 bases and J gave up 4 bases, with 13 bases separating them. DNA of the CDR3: TGTGCCAGCAGCCATAAAGCGGCGTGGGGGGCCAACGTCCTGACTTTC. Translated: CASSHKAAWGANVLTF.

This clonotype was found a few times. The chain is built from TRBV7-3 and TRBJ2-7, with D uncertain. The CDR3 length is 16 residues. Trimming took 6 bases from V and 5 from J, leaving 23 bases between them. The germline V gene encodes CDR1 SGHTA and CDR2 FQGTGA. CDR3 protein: CASSLDQGEDTDEQYF. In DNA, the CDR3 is TGTGCCAGCAGTTTAGACCAAGGTGAGGATACTGACGAGCAGTACTTC.

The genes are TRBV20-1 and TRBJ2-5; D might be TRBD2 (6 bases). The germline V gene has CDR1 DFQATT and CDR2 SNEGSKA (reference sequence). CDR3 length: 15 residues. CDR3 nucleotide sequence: TGCGGTCAAACTAGCTATATCCTAGGAAAAGAGACCCAGTACTTC. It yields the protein CGQTSYILGKETQYF.

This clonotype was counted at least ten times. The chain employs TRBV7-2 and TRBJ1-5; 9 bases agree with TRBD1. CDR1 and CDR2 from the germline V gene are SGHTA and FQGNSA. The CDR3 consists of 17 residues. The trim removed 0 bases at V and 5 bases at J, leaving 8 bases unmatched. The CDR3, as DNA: TGTGCCAGCAGCTTAGCGCTCACAGGGGGCCAAGATCAGCCCCAGCATTTT. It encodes CASSLALTGGQDQPQHF. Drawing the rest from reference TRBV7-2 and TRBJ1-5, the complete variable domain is GAGVSQSPSNKVTEKGKDVELRCDPISGHTALYWYRQSLGQGLEFLIYFQGNSAPDKSGLPSDRFSAERTGGSVSTLTIQRTQQEDSAVYLCASSLALTGGQDQPQHFGDGTRLSIL.

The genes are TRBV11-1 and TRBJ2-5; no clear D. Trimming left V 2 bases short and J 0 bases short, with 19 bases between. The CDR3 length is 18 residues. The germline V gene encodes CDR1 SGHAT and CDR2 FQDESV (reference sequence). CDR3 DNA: TGTGCCAGCAGCTTATTACCGTCGAGCGCCTACTACCAAGAGACCCAGTACTTC. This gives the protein CASSLLPSSAYYQETQYF.

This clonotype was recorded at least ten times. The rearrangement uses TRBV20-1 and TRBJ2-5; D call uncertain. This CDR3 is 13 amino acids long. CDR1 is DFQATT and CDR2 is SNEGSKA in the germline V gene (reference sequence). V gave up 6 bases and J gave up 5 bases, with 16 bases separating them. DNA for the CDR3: TGCAGTGCCAATCCTATCTCTGGGGAGACCCAGTACTTC. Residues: CSANPISGETQYF.

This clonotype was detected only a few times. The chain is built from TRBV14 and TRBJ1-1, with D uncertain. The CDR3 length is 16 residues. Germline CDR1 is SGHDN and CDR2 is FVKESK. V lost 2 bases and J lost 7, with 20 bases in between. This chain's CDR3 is CASSQIAKVPQYEAFF. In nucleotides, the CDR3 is TGTGCCAGCAGCCAAATTGCGAAAGTCCCCCAATATGAAGCTTTCTTT.

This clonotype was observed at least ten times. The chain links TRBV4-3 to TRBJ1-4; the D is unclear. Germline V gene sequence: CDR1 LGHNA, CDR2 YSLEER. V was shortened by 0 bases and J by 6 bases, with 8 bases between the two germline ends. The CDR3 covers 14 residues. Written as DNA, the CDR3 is TGCGCCAGCAGCCAAGATCTGGGAGATGAAAAACTGTTTTTT. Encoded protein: CASSQDLGDEKLFF.

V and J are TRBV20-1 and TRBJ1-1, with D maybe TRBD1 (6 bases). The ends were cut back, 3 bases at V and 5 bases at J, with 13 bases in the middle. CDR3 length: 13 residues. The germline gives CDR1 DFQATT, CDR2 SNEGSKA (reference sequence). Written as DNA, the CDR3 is TGCAGTGCTAGGTCACAGGGAAAGACTGAAGCTTTCTTT. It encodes CSARSQGKTEAFF.

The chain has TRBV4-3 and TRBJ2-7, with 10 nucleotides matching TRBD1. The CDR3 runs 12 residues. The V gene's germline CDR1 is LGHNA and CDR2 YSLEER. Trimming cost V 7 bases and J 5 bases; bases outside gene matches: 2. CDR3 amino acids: CASKGQGNEQYF. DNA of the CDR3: TGCGCCAGCAAGGGACAGGGGAACGAGCAGTACTTC.

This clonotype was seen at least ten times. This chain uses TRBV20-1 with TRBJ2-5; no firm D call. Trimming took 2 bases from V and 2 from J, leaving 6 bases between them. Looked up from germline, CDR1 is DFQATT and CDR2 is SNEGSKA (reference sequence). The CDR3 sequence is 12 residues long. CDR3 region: CSARLLQETQYF. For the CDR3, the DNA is TGCAGTGCTAGACTGCTACAAGAGACCCAGTACTTC.

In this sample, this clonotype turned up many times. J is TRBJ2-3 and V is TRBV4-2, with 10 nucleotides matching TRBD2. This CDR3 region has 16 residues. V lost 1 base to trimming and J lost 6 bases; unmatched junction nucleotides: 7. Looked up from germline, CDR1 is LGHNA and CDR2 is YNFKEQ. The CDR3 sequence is CASSQVSSGSVDTQYF. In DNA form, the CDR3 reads TGTGCCAGCAGCCAAGTGTCTAGCGGGAGCGTGGATACGCAGTATTTT.

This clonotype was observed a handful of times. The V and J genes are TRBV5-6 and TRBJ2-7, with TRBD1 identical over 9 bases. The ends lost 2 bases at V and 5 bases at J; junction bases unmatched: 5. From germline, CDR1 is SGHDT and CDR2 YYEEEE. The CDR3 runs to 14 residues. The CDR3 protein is CASSLMDRGNEQYF. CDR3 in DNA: TGTGCCAGCAGCTTAATGGACAGGGGCAACGAGCAGTACTTC. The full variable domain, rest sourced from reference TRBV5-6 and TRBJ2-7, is DAGVTQSPTHLIKTRGQQVTLRCSPKSGHDTVSWYQQALGQGPQFIFQYYEEEERQRGNFPDRFSGHQFPNYSSELNVNALLLGDSALYLCASSLMDRGNEQYFGPGTRLTVT.

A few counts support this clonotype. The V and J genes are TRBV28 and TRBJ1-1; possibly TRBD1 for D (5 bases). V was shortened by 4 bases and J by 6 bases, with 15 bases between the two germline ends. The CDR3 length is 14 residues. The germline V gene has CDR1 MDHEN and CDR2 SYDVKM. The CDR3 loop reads CASSSQGWGSEAFF. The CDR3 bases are TGTGCCAGCAGTTCCCAGGGTTGGGGCTCTGAAGCTTTCTTT.

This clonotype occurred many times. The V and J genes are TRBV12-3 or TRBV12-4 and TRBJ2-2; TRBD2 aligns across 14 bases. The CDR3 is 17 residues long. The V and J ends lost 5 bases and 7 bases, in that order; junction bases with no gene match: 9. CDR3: CASSVRLAGGHIGELFF. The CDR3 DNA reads TGTGCCAGCAGTGTAAGACTAGCGGGGGGGCATATCGGGGAGCTGTTTTTT.

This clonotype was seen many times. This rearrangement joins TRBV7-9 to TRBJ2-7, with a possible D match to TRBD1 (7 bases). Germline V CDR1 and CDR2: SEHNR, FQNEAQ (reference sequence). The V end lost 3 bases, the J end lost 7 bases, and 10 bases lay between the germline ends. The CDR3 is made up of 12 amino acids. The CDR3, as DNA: TGTGCCAGCAGCTTCCCAGGGGGGGAGCAGTACTTC. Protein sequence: CASSFPGGEQYF.

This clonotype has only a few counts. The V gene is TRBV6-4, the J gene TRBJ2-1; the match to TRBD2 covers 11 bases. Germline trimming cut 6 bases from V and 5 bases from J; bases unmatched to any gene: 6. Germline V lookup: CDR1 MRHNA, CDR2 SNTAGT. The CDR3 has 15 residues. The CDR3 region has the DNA TGTGCCAGCAGACATAGCGGGGGGGCCAACAATGAGCAGTTCTTC. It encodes CASRHSGGANNEQFF.

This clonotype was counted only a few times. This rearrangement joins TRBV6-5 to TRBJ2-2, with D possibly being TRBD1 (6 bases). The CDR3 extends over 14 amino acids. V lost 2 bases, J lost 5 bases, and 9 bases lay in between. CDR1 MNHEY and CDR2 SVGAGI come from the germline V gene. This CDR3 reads CASSYPRGTGELFF. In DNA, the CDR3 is TGTGCCAGCAGTTACCCTAGGGGGACCGGGGAGCTGTTTTTT.

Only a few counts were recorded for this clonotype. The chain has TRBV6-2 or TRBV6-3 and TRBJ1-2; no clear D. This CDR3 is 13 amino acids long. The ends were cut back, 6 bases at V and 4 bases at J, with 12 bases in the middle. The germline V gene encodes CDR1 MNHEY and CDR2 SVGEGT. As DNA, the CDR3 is TGTGCCAGCAGGATGGACGGCTTCTATGGCTACACCTTC. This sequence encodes CASRMDGFYGYTF.

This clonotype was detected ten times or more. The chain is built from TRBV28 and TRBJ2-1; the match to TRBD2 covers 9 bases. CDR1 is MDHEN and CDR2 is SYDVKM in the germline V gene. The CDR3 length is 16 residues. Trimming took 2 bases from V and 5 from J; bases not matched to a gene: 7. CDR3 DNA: TGTGCCAGCAGTTTAAGATATAGCGGGGGCCACAATGAGCAGTTCTTC. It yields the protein CASSLRYSGGHNEQFF.

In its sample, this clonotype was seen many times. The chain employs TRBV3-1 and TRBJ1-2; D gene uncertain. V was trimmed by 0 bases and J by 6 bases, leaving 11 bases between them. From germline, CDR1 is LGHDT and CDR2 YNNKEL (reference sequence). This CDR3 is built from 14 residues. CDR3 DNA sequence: TGTGCCAGCAGCCAAGACGAACACCGGGATGGCTACACCTTC. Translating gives CASSQDEHRDGYTF.

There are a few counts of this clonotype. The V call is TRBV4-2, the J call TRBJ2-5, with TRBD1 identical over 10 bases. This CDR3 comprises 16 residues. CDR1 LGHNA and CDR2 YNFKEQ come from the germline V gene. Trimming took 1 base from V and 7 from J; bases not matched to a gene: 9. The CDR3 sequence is CASSQAGDRGGGTQYF. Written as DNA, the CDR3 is TGTGCCAGCAGCCAAGCGGGGGACAGGGGTGGGGGGACCCAGTACTTC.